One sample yielded the 5 T cell receptor beta chains listed below, sequenced in a study of shared clonotypes between healthy human individuals. Only in-frame clones appear in the TCRdb table, and some are missing; sequencing was by immunoSEQ multiplex PCR. The data show millions of clones, with over 85% seen just once and 0.13% held by the top ten. Sequenced input: naive CD4+ T cells sorted from blood. Regarding subset: CD45RA+ positively selected. These receptors all come from a man aged 18 to 30 in good health.

The table lists this clone with many counts. This chain joins TRBV6-6 and TRBJ1-5; no reliable D call. V shed 5 bases and J shed 3 bases, with 14 bases lying between them. CDR1 and CDR2 from the germline V gene are MNHNY and SVGAGI (reference sequence). The CDR3 has 15 amino acids. The CDR3 nucleotides are TGTGCCAGCAGTCCCTGGACCGGCCTCAATCAGCCCCAGCATTTT. Its translation: CASSPWTGLNQPQHF.

This clone was observed a single time. The chain has TRBV28 and TRBJ1-1; maybe TRBD1 (5 bases). This CDR3 spans 13 amino acids. Germline V gene sequence: CDR1 MDHEN, CDR2 SYDVKM. V was trimmed by 6 bases and J by 1 base, leaving 9 bases between them. CDR3: CASRWGTNTEAFF. Written as DNA, the CDR3 is TGTGCCAGCAGGTGGGGCACGAACACTGAAGCTTTCTTT.

The chain is built from TRBV28 and TRBJ1-5; the D gene is possibly TRBD1 (5 bases). CDR3 length: 14 residues. Deletions cut 8 bases from V and 6 bases from J, with 17 bases between. Germline V CDR1 and CDR2: MDHEN, SYDVKM. This CDR3 reads CASGPGAGVQPQHF. The CDR3 bases are TGTGCCAGCGGCCCCGGGGCAGGAGTTCAGCCCCAGCATTTT.

This chain joins TRBV7-3 and TRBJ1-1; D is uncertain. CDR1 and CDR2 from the germline V gene are SGHTA and FQGTGA. The CDR3 has 13 residues. Trimming left V 4 bases short and J 1 base short, with 7 bases between. The CDR3 DNA reads as TGTGCCAGCAGCTCCCGGAGGAACACTGAAGCTTTCTTT. It encodes CASSSRRNTEAFF.

This clone is a singleton in its sample. This chain joins TRBV6-5 and TRBJ1-6; D uncertain. With 6 bases removed from V and 6 bases from J, the gap between germline ends came to 15 bases. The germline CDR1 and CDR2 sequences are MNHEY and SVGAGI. The CDR3 runs to 15 residues. CDR3 in amino acids: CASSPTTYTNSPLHF. The CDR3 DNA is TGTGCCAGCAGCCCGACGACCTATACTAATTCACCCCTCCACTTT.